These 9 T cell receptor beta chains originate from one sample sequenced in a study of read filtering for tumor transcriptome and immune sequencing. This library used roughly 0.4 ug RNA and molecular barcoded adaptors spanning alpha/delta and beta/gamma chains. TCRdb processed the reads anew with MiXCR; each CDR3 protein has one entry. The table shows tens of thousands of distinct CDR3 sequences, with 20% occurring only once. Sample: a population of CD138-negative cells sorted from bone marrow. All receptors derive from a donor aged 40 or older with multiple myeloma.

This chain joins TRBV6-1 and TRBJ2-1; D is possibly TRBD2 (6 bases). Trimming stripped 4 bases from V and 2 bases from J, with 12 bases between. From germline, CDR1 is MNHNS and CDR2 SASEGT. CDR3 length: 15 amino acids. The CDR3 here is CASSAGSGAYNEQFF. The CDR3 DNA follows: TGTGCCAGCAGTGCGGGTAGCGGCGCCTACAATGAGCAGTTCTTC.

Worth noting for this clonotype: This may be a read error: a much more frequent sequence differs by one nucleotide. This sequence joins TRBV28 and TRBJ1-1; D is unresolved. V dropped 7 bases and J dropped 1 base, with 22 bases sitting between them. CDR3 length: 17 residues. Per the germline V gene, CDR1 is MDHEN and CDR2 is SYDVKM. CDR3 sequence reads: CASKSQLSPSKNTEAFF. In DNA form, the CDR3 reads TGTGCCAGCAAATCCCAATTATCCCCTTCCAAGAACACTGAAGCTTTCTTT.

The table lists this clonotype with a few counts. V is TRBV12-3 or TRBV12-4 and J is TRBJ1-6; 11 bases are a match to TRBD1. The CDR3 runs to 14 residues. J was trimmed by 7 bases and V by 6 bases; bases with no gene match: 2. CDR3 DNA: TGTGCCAGCAGGCGGACAGGGGGCAATTCACCCCTCCACTTT. Residues: CASRRTGGNSPLHF.

On this clonotype itself: A much larger clonotype is one base distant, so this may be a read error. V and J are TRBV20-1 and TRBJ2-7; 10 bases map to TRBD2. The germline CDR1 and CDR2 sequences are DFQATT and SNEGSKA (reference sequence). The CDR3 length is 17 residues. Trimming took 0 bases from V and 0 from J; bases not matched to a gene: 8. This chain's CDR3 is CSARDSSGGTLSYEQYF. The DNA of the CDR3 is TGCAGTGCTAGAGATTCTAGCGGGGGAACTCTCTCCTACGAGCAGTACTTC.

Worth noting for this clonotype: A read error is possible here, since a much larger clone lies one base away. This chain links TRBV7-2 with TRBJ2-5, with TRBD2 identical over 8 bases. The CDR3 length is 15 residues. V shed 6 bases and J 5 bases; nucleotides not matched to a gene: 11. Germline V gene sequence: CDR1 SGHTA, CDR2 FQGNSA. CDR3 loop: CASSLTSERGETQYF. CDR3 bases: TGTGCCAGCAGTTTGACTAGCGAGAGGGGGGAGACCCAGTACTTC.

This clonotype appeared once. This may be a read error: a much more frequent sequence differs by one nucleotide. Given the absence of the conserved phenylalanine or tryptophan at the CDR3 end, a read error is likely. The chain uses TRBV7-2 and TRBJ2-2; D unresolved. There are 15 residues in the CDR3. V was pared by 6 bases and J by 1 base, with 12 bases between. CDR1 is SGHTA, CDR2 FQGNSA, per germline. The CDR3 DNA reads as TGTGCCAGCAGTAACCGGGCCATGAACACCGGGGAGCTGTTTTTG. Protein product: CASSNRAMNTGELFL.

This clonotype has a single count. At one end the junction does not follow the germline gene, possibly because of a read error. The chain joins TRBV5-1 to TRBJ2-1; 9 bases line up with TRBD2. The length of the CDR3 is 15 residues. From germline, CDR1 is SGHRS and CDR2 YFSETQ. CDR3 amino acids: CASPSVTSGYNEQSF. For the CDR3, the DNA is TGCGCCAGCCCGAGTGTGACTAGCGGATACAATGAGCAGTCCTTC.

V is TRBV28 and J is TRBJ1-2; D gene unclear. From germline, CDR1 is MDHEN and CDR2 SYDVKM. The V and J ends lost 5 bases and 0 bases respectively, with 7 bases between them. The CDR3 sequence is 13 residues long. CDR3 in amino acids: CASSTAPNYGYTF. CDR3 coding DNA: TGTGCCAGCAGTACGGCACCTAACTATGGCTACACCTTC.

As concerns this clonotype: A much larger clonotype is one base distant, so this may be a read error. The V and J genes are TRBV27 and TRBJ2-3; D is uncertain. From germline, CDR1 is MNHEY and CDR2 SMNVEV (reference sequence). The CDR3 is 16 residues long. The CDR3 sequence is CAGSSSLIDLADTQYF. CDR3 bases: TGTGCCGGCAGTTCCTCCTTAATAGATCTAGCAGATACGCAGTATTTT.